A selection of T cell receptor beta chains follows, all from one sample in a study of cytomegalovirus exposure and HLA in healthy donors. The assay was immunoSEQ multiplex PCR, and TCRdb's table has in-frame clones only and misses some. The table has around 130,000 clones, 84% seen once. The material sequenced was PBMCs. The receptors here all came from a man aged 50-59 years in good health and CMV-seronegative. Both conserved end residues are part of each CDR3. The D gene is left open where the match is weak.

V,J,D,CDR3,DNA
TRBV5-4,TRBJ1-1,-,CASSLNQGYTEAFF,TGTGCCAGCAGCTTGAACCAGGGCTACACTGAAGCTTTCTTT
TRBV9,TRBJ2-3,TRBD2,CASTESGGVTDTQYF,TGTGCCAGCACCGAGAGCGGGGGGGTAACAGATACGCAGTATTTT
TRBV18,TRBJ1-6,-,CASSPTVGQSNSPLHF,TGTGCCAGCTCACCAACTGTCGGACAGTCTAATTCACCCCTCCACTTT
TRBV14,TRBJ2-5,TRBD2,CASSPFSGGTKETQYF,TGTGCCAGCAGCCCCTTTAGCGGGGGGACTAAAGAGACCCAGTACTTC
TRBV5-8,TRBJ1-6,-,CASSLGSSYNSPLHF,TGTGCCAGCAGCTTGGGCAGCTCCTATAATTCACCCCTCCACTTT
TRBV4-1,TRBJ2-7,-,CASSQVGTLYSSYEQYF,TGCGCCAGCAGCCAAGTCGGGACACTGTATAGCTCCTACGAGCAGTACTTC
TRBV6-6,TRBJ1-2,-,CASSSSSGVWYGYTF,TGTGCCAGCAGTTCCTCTTCAGGGGTATGGTATGGCTACACCTTC
TRBV12-5,TRBJ2-1,TRBD2,CASGFLAGGHNEQFF,TGTGCTAGTGGTTTCCTAGCGGGGGGCCACAATGAGCAGTTCTTC
TRBV7-8,TRBJ1-1,TRBD1,CASSSSRGQGLLNTEAFF,TGTGCCAGCAGCTCTTCGCGAGGACAGGGCCTTTTGAACACTGAAGCTTTCTTT
TRBV6-4,TRBJ1-1,-,CASSDKPGAGTEAFF,TGTGCCAGCAGTGACAAGCCAGGGGCTGGCACTGAAGCTTTCTTT